This note documents a single TCR beta chain sequence. Original handling: Amplification of reference gene primers was used by the study to estimate nucleated cell counts. Clones were read by immunoSEQ multiplex PCR, and TCRdb kept only the in-frame ones, dropping some. For V, J and clone size, that table is used; D and trimming come from the DNA. The sample yields hundreds of thousands of clones, about 86% seen once. This CDR3 is 16 amino acids long. The ends were cut back, 0 bases at V and 3 bases at J, with 13 bases in the middle. Germline CDR1 and CDR2: SGHVS and FNYEAQ. These data belong to a study of blood T cell repertoires in COVID-19.

The sequence came from a woman aged 45-59 years with acute or convalescent COVID-19. The chain is built from TRBV7-6 and TRBJ2-3, with D perhaps TRBD2 (5 bases). The specimen sequenced was peripheral blood. The CDR3 protein is CASSLALPSGTDTQYF. CDR3 nucleotides: TGTGCCAGCAGCTTAGCCCTCCCTTCGGGGACAGATACGCAGTATTTT.